The clone carrying this T cell receptor beta chain has more than one count but fewer than ten. TCRdb ran MiXCR on the RACE reads and lists one entry per CDR3 protein. Of 120,000 or so distinct CDR3 sequences in the sample, around 11% were seen once. These data originate in a study of human T cells and chemical hapten exposure. Sample time point: patch test 3, about 24 weeks after DPC sensitization. Indicated treatment: therapeutic diphenylcyclopropenone sensitization with weekly scalp DPC. With V trimmed by 1 base and J by 4 bases, 2 bases remained unmatched. The germline CDR1 and CDR2 sequences are DFQATT and SNEGSKA (reference sequence). The CDR3 consists of 14 residues.

This specimen was whole blood, taken in connection with sensitization to the hapten diphenylcyclopropenone (DPC). The V gene is TRBV20-1, the J gene TRBJ1-1; TRBD1 aligns across 11 bases. The receptor's source is a woman aged 45 to 65 with alopecia areata. Some clones in this sample may be carry-over from other donors' samples. Here the CDR3 DNA reads TGCAGTGCTAGAGGGGGGACAGGGGGCACTGAAGCTTTCTTT. Translating gives CSARGGTGGTEAFF.